What follows describes a single T cell receptor (beta chain). This clone was found a few times. It has no known antigen specificity. Qualities for individual bases were not recorded, and no much larger clone is one base off. The protocol used for the library was the immunoSEQ multiplex PCR assay. For the multiplex PCR, a mixture combining 60 forward primers for TCR Vbeta segments and 13 reverse primers for TCR Jbeta segments was used. The CDR3 region of rearranged TCR beta genes was amplified from genomic DNA by a multiplex PCR assay. The amplified TCR beta libraries were sequenced on the Illumina HiSeq System as 87-base-pair reads. Under the source paper's analysis protocol: A later analysis counted 65 million to 90 million unique TCR beta chains across the 550 to 700 repertoires, and 10 million to 12 million of these chains were shared by at least two donors. Raw reads were error-corrected and collapsed into unique sequences with a nearest-neighbor algorithm that merged closely related sequences to remove PCR and sequencing errors. V, D and J gene segments were assigned by aligning CDR3 sequences to IMGT reference sequences. For a sequence to be retained, a match of at least six nucleotides to both a V gene segment and a J gene segment was required. Rearrangements were called productive when the CDR3 lacked stop codons and stayed in frame with V and J; all others were non-productive. Following IMGT convention, CDR3 was defined as the stretch from the second conserved V-encoded cysteine to the conserved J-encoded phenylalanine. In an earlier analysis of just under 600 of the donors, sequences lacking an unambiguous match to a single V gene segment were excluded. In an earlier analysis of about 590 of the donors, a V segment was called functional when productive rearrangements were above 56.7%, and segregating when the standard deviation between donors exceeded 5%. A statistical classification framework was built for diagnosing cytomegalovirus status from the catalog of TCR beta chain sequences. V and J gene assignment, in a later analysis, came from comparing TCR nucleotide sequences with IMGT/GENE-DB human TR gene sequences. Using the TCRdist pipeline, a later analysis assigned CDR3 sequences along with most-parsimonious VDJ recombination scenarios. In a later analysis, each TCR beta chain was defined by its CDR3 amino acid sequence together with its V-gene family, and reads without a unique V-gene family were excluded. A later analysis removed 592 highly shared, low-generation-probability nucleotide sequences to deal with suspected cross-contamination and a sequencing artifact. A later analysis calculated a clonal expansion index for each public chain from normalized within-repertoire ranks of inferred template counts. In a later analysis, generation probabilities were computed using a VDJ recombination model fitted to out-of-frame rearrangements, and the results were checked against IGoR. Hypergeometric tests were used in a later analysis to score TCR-TCR, TCR-HLA and TCR-CMV co-occurrence, with a repertoire-size bias correction applied to the TCR pairs. In a later analysis, false discovery rates were estimated by permuting HLA or CMV assignments 20 times. In a later analysis, co-occurring TCRs were grouped using DBSCAN, and TCRdist sequence similarity was added for clustering within HLA-allele-positive subsets. Repertoires with fewer than 30,000 or more than 120,000 public chains, plus five repertoires with anomalous nucleotide sharing, were excluded from co-occurrence clustering. Here the immuneACCESS table is served through TCRdb, limited to in-frame sequences with V and J called. Missing clones are a known gap in these copies; in checked studies unresolved V genes cover under half, and the rest lacks a known reason. The V and J calls and clone size come from that table; D and trimming were worked out from the DNA. This sample comprises roughly 150,000 clones, roughly 79% of them detected only once. The ten top clones hold approximately 9.8% of the sample.

The CDR3 holds 14 amino acids from the cysteine to the phenylalanine. The CDR3 DNA has 42 bases and is translated from base 1. V gives up 1 base and J gives up 5 bases, and the segment between their germline ends measures 8 bases. Via the germline V gene (reference sequence), CDR1 is MNHNY and CDR2 SVGAGI. The data stem from a study of cytomegalovirus exposure and HLA in healthy donors (dated by TCRdb to about 2017). About the study as a whole: An earlier analysis of 587 of the donors reported 276 Gb of sequence data and 117 million unique TCR beta sequences obtained from about 200 million T cells. Several DR-DQ haplotypes were treated as single units for association and clustering because of strong linkage in the cohort. Typing coverage varied by locus: roughly 620-630 donors for A, B, C, DRB1 and DQB1; under 550 for DQA1; 600 to 610 for DPA1; some 470 for DPB1. All discovery cohort repertoires had been generated on a single sequencing platform. The study combined high-throughput TCR immunosequencing, statistical association of individual TCRs with disease status, and machine learning to predict cytomegalovirus infection status. The aim of the study was to test whether cataloging public T cell receptors could identify signatures of past pathogen exposure. On average, 235,054 unique TCR beta nucleotide sequences were sequenced per donor among 350 to 400 genotyped donors of the cohort, with 15% to 20% of those sequences being non-productive. Both class I and class II loci were covered by HLA typing, at four-digit resolution. An earlier analysis of fewer than 700 of the donors applied high-throughput TCR beta sequencing to assess whether each TCR beta V gene segment acted as functional or pseudogenic. To study patterns of TCR occurrence, a later analysis re-analyzed previously published TCR beta repertoires from around 700 donors and added high-resolution HLA genotyping. The T cell repertoires of 550 to 850 subjects were profiled by immunosequencing and related to cytomegalovirus serostatus. Genome-wide SNP genotypes for about three fifths of the roughly 700 donors were used in a later genetic analysis, which treated that subset as a discovery cohort. Among the approximately 400 genotyped donors, about 85% belonged to the genetic ancestry cluster associated with self-reported Caucasian donors. In addition to the first cohort of about 650 subjects, a separate validation cohort of approximately 130 different subjects was used. Donor age, sex, ethnicity and CMV serostatus were compiled alongside the repertoire data. Around 300 gigabases of sequencing data and some 85 million unique TCR sequences were included in an early release covering around 600 HLA-typed donors. Rather than drawing on any new phenotypic data, the later analysis identified candidate immune exposures from TCR beta sequences and the way those sequences occurred across donors. On the study overall, not on this receptor specifically: In an earlier analysis of some 550 of the donors, most TCR beta V segments were observed in productive rearrangements about 87% or about 30% of the time, broadly matching IMGT annotations. Linkage disequilibrium might explain the correlated functional status among segregating V segments, but an unknown experimental factor could not be ruled out. The classifier was reported to diagnose cytomegalovirus status with high specificity and sensitivity in both the original and validation cohorts. While some public TCRs were present in many individuals, most TCR sequences turned up only very rarely across donors. Only TCR beta chains were sequenced in this cohort, and the absence of alpha or paired-chain data limited detectable features. In a later analysis, several top co-occurrence clusters were reported to appear linked to parvovirus B19, influenza, CMV and Epstein-Barr virus. A later genetic analysis associated a missense DCLRE1C variant with V-gene and J-gene trimming of TCR beta chains, and an independent cohort replicated the association. A further reported finding was that TCR beta sequences accurately predicted the HLA-A and HLA-B alleles for most subjects in the first cohort. Because the 87-base-pair reads could not distinguish some IMGT-functional V segments, including TRBV6-2 and TRBV6-3, those segments were excluded. CMV serostatus was the only immune exposure information available for the cohort. According to a later genetic analysis, donors in an Asian-associated ancestry cluster had fewer N-insertions in productive TCRs than the approximately 630-donor mean. In a later analysis, HLA-associated TCR beta chains showed more clonal expansion and lower generation probabilities than non-associated chains that were equally common. Sequencing depth was assumed to be roughly uniform across donors in the presence/absence analyses, though that assumption may not hold. A cluster of highly shared sequence variants was judged likely to represent a technical artifact of the sequencing pipeline. In vitro tests confirmed that a few of the cytomegalovirus-associated TCR beta chains recognize cytomegalovirus antigens. In a later analysis, most CMV-associated TCR beta chains were found to appear HLA-restricted, with HLA associations seemingly driven largely by CMV exposure. The earlier analysis of approximately 590 of the donors excluded approximately 15 rarely observed V segments, including chromosome 9 orphons, because counts were too low. The authors suggested that the approach could potentially be generalized to other disease states and immunological phenotypes. According to a later analysis, TCR association rates differed among HLA loci, with DRB1 alleles showing the most associated TCRs and HLA-C alleles showing the fewest. Assigning TCR associations to individual alleles was difficult when HLA alleles, especially DR and DQ, strongly co-occurred. In the study, some 180 TCR beta chains were listed as associated with cytomegalovirus. Because HLA typing was unavailable for some donors at each locus, only the typed subset was used in association tests. Specific HLA alleles were associated with 15,000 to 20,000 TCR beta sequences at a false discovery rate of 0.05 in a later analysis.

In total, more than 500 healthy bone marrow donors made up the cohort. At the time of sampling, every cohort member was nominally healthy, though immune exposures that went unrecorded were likely present. The donor tested CMV seropositive, placing the donor among the roughly 300 seropositive members of the cohort. Every donor gave a peripheral blood sample, and the peripheral blood mononuclear cells from that sample were used for TCR beta sequencing. The Qiagen DNeasy Blood Extraction Kit was used to extract genomic DNA from the blood cell samples. The chain joins TRBV6-6 to TRBJ1-4, with the D gene not confidently named. The sequence was obtained from a man younger than 35 in good health and CMV-seropositive. Sequenced input: PBMCs. The CDR3 region has the sequence CASSYLPENEKLFF. The nucleotide sequence reads TGTGCCAGCAGTTACTTGCCAGAAAATGAAAAACTGTTTTTT.